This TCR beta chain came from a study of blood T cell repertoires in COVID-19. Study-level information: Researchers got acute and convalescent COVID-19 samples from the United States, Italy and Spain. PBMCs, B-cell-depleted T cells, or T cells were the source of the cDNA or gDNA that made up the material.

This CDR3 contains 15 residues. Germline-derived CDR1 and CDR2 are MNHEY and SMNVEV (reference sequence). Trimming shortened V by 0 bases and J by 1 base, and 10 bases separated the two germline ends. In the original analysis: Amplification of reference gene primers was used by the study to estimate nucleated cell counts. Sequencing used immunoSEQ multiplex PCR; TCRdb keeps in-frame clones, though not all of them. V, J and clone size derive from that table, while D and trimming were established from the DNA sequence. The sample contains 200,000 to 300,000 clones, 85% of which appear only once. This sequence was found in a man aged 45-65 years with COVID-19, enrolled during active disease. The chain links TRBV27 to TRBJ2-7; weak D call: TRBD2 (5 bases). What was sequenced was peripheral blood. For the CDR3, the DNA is TGTGCCAGCAGTTTATCGGCCCCGGGGTCCTACGAGCAGTACTTC. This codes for CASSLSAPGSYEQYF.